The T cell receptor (beta chain) described here comes from a study of OX40 agonist ivuxolimab in advanced cancers. The germline V gene encodes CDR1 LGHNA and CDR2 YSLEER. The CDR3 is made up of 15 amino acids. Trimming pared 4 bases from V and 5 bases from J, leaving 14 bases between. Patients were excluded for autoimmune disease history or systemic immunosuppression. Clones were read by immunoSEQ multiplex PCR, and TCRdb kept only the in-frame ones, dropping some. Of about 72,000 clones in the sample, about 93% are singletons; the top ten hold 5.9%. The chain joins TRBV4-3 to TRBJ2-2; D gene unclear. The sample consisted of CD4+ or CD8+ T cells sorted from blood, taken in a trial of the OX40 agonist ivuxolimab. The sequence was collected from an adult with an advanced solid tumor such as melanoma, head and neck, liver or kidney cancer. The CDR3 protein is CASSLIGLRTGELFF. CDR3 coding DNA: TGCGCCAGCAGCCTAATCGGGTTAAGAACCGGGGAGCTGTTTTTT.